This entry describes one TCR beta chain. The assay was immunoSEQ multiplex PCR, and TCRdb's table has in-frame clones only and misses some. The sample has over 60,000 clones, around nine tenths seen once. Trimming shortened V by 2 bases and J by 0 bases, and 6 bases separated the two germline ends. The CDR3 consists of 14 residues. The germline V gene encodes CDR1 MNHEY and CDR2 SVGAGI. This entry belongs to a study of blood T cell repertoires in COVID-19. Overall study: From the United States, Italy and Spain came samples of acute and convalescent COVID-19.

The V call is TRBV6-5, the J call TRBJ2-3; possible D gene TRBD1, 5 bases. The TCR sequence derives from an elderly woman with active or convalescent COVID-19. Material for sequencing was peripheral blood. CDR3 sequence: CASSYGASTDTQYF. The CDR3 DNA reads as TGTGCCAGCAGTTACGGGGCCAGCACAGATACGCAGTATTTT.